The rows below give T cell receptor beta chains drawn from one sample of a study of control samples from healthy donors and cancer patients. Some clones are missing from TCRdb's copy, which holds only in-frame ones; the method was immunoSEQ multiplex PCR. The table shows about 150,000 clones, with under 90% occurring only once. Sequencing was carried out using blood. The receptors were sampled from a man aged 25 to 40 in good health. CDR3s include the opening cysteine and the closing phenylalanine or tryptophan.

v_gene,j_gene,CDR3aa
TRBV24-1,TRBJ2-3,CATSDYGDITDTQYF
TRBV9,TRBJ2-7,CASSVDPGWGEQYF
TRBV19,TRBJ1-5,CASSIGGQPQHF
TRBV7-9,TRBJ2-7,CASSLTGREQYF
TRBV6-5,TRBJ2-7,CASSYTVGYEQYF
TRBV3-1/TRBV3-2,TRBJ1-5,CASSQGSTNQPQHF
TRBV18,TRBJ1-1,CASSPLRDTEAFF
TRBV6-5,TRBJ1-1,CASSYSFVNTEAFF
TRBV6-4,TRBJ2-7,CASSDRDLRYEQYF
TRBV9,TRBJ2-7,CASSVGALSSYEQYF
TRBV3-1/TRBV3-2,TRBJ2-1,CASSPPDPGHNEQFF